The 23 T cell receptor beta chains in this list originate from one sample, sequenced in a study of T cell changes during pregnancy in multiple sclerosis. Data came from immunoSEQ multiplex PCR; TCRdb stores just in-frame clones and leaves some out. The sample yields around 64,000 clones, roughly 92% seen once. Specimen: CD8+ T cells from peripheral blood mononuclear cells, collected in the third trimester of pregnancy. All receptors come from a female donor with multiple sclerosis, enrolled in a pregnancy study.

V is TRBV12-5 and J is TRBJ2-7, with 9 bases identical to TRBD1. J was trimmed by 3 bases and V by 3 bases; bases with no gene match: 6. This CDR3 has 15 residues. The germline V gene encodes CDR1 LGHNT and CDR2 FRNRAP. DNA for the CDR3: TGTGCTAGTGGTTTCCCCGCGGGACAGGGCTACGAGCAGTACTTC. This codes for CASGFPAGQGYEQYF. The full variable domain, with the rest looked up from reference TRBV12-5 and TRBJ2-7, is DARVTQTPRHKVTEMGQEVTMRCQPILGHNTVFWYRQTMMQGLELLAYFRNRAPLDDSGMPKDRFSAEMPDATLATLKIQPSEPRDSAVYFCASGFPAGQGYEQYFGPGTRLTVT.

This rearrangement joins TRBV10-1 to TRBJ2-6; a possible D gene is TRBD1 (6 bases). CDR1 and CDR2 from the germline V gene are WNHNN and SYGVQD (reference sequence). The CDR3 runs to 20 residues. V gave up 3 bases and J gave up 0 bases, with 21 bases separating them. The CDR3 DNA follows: TGCGCCAGCAGTGATAGAGTTATCTGGGACATGACCTCTGGGGCCAACGTCCTGACTTTC. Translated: CASSDRVIWDMTSGANVLTF.

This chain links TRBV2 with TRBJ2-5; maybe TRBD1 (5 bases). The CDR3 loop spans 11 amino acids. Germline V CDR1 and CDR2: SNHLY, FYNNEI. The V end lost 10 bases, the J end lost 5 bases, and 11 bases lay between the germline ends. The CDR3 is CATPGIETQYF. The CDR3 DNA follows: TGTGCCACCCCAGGGATTGAGACCCAGTACTTC.

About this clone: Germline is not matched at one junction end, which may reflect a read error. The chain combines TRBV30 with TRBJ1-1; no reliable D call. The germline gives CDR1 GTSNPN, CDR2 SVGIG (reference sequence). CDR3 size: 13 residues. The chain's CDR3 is CAWSVIRNAEAFF. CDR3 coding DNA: TGTGCCTGGAGTGTAATCAGGAACGCTGAAGCTTTCTTT.

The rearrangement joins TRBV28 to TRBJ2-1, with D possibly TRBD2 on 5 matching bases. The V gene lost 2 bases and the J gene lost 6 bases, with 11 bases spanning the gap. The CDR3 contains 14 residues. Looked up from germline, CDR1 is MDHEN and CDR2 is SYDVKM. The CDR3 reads CASSLRAAANEQFF. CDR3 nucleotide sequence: TGTGCCAGCAGTTTAAGAGCAGCGGCCAATGAGCAGTTCTTC.

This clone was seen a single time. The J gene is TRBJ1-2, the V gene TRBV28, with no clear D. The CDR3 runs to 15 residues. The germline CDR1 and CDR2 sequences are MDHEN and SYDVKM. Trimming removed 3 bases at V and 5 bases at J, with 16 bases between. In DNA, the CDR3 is TGTGCCAGCAGTTTGAGAGCTTACCCCCTATATGGCTACACCTTC. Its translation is CASSLRAYPLYGYTF.

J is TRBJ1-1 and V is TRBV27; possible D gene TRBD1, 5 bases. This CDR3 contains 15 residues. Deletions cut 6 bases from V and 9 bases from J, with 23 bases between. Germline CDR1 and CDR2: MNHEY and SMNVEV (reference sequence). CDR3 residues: CASRSVFMGGYKAFF. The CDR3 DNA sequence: TGTGCCAGCAGATCCGTTTTCATGGGGGGATACAAAGCTTTCTTT.

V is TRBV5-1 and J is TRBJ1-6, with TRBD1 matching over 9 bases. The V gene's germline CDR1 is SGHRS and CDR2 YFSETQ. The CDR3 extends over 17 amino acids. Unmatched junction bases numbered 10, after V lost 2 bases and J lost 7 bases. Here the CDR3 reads CASSLTPGTGRNSPLHF. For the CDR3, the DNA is TGCGCCAGCAGCTTAACGCCCGGGACAGGGCGGAATTCACCCCTCCACTTT.

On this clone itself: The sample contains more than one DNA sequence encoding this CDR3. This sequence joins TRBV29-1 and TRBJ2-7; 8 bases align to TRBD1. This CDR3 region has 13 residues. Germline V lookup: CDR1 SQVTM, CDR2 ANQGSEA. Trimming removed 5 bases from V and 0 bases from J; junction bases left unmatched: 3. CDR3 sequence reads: CSVPGTGSYEQYF. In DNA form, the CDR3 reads TGCAGCGTTCCCGGGACAGGCTCCTACGAGCAGTACTTC.

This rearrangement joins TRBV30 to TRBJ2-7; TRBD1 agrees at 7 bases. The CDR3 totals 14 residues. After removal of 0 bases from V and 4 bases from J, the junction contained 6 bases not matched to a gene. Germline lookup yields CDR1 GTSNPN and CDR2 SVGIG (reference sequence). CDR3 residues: CAWSVIGGRYEQYF. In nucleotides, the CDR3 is TGTGCCTGGAGTGTCATAGGGGGCAGGTACGAGCAGTACTTC.

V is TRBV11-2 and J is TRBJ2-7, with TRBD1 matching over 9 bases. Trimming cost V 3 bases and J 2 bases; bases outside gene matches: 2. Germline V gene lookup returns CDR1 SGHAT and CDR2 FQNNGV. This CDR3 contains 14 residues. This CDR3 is CASSFGTGPYEQYF. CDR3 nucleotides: TGTGCCAGCAGCTTCGGGACAGGGCCCTACGAGCAGTACTTC. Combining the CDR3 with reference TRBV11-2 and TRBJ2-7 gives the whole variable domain EAGVAQSPRYKIIEKRQSVAFWCNPISGHATLYWYQQILGQGPKLLIQFQNNGVVDDSQLPKDRFSAERLKGVDSTLKIQPAKLEDSAVYLCASSFGTGPYEQYFGPGTRLTVT.

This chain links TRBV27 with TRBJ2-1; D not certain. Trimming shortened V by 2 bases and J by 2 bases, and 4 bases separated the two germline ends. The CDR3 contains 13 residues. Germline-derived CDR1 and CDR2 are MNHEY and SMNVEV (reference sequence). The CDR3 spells CASSLLPYNEQFF. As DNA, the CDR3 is TGTGCCAGCAGTTTACTCCCCTACAATGAGCAGTTCTTC.

CDR3: CASSQGGSSNQPQHF. In nucleotides, the CDR3 is TGTGCCAGCAGCCAGGGAGGGTCAAGCAATCAGCCCCAGCATTTT. The V and J genes are TRBV9 and TRBJ1-5; possible D gene TRBD1, 5 bases. Trimming shortened V by 4 bases and J by 1 base, and 12 bases separated the two germline ends. The CDR3 contains 15 residues. Per germline, CDR1 SGDLS and CDR2 YYNGEE.

The CDR3, as DNA: TGCGCCAGCAGCCCCCAAAGGACAGGAAGCTACGAGCAGTACTTC. This codes for CASSPQRTGSYEQYF. V gene TRBV4-3 combines with J gene TRBJ2-7; 7 nucleotides align to TRBD1. The CDR3 is 15 amino acids. Trimming at V came to 4 bases and at J to 3 bases, leaving 9 bases not matched to a gene. Germline V CDR1 and CDR2: LGHNA, YSLEER.

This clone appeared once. The CDR3 DNA reads TGTGCCAGCGCGGGGAGGTGGGACTCCTACAATGAGCAGTTCTTC. This encodes CASAGRWDSYNEQFF. V usage is TRBV5-5 and J usage is TRBJ2-1; a possible D gene is TRBD2 (6 bases). The germline gives CDR1 SGHKS, CDR2 YYEKEE (reference sequence). The CDR3 is 15 residues long. Between the trimmed V and J ends, which lost 7 bases and 0 bases, there was a span of 14 bases.

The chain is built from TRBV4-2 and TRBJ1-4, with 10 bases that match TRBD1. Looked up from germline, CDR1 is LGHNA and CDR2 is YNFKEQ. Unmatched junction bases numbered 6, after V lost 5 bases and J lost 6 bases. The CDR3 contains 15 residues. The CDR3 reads CASSSWTGGDEKLFF. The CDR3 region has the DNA TGTGCCAGCAGCTCCTGGACAGGGGGTGATGAAAAACTGTTTTTT.

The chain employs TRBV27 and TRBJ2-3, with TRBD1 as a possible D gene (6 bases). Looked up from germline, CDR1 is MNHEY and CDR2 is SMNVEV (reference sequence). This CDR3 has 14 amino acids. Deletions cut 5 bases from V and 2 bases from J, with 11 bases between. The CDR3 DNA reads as TGTGCCAGCAGTCCGGACAGACTCACAGATACGCAGTATTTT. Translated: CASSPDRLTDTQYF.

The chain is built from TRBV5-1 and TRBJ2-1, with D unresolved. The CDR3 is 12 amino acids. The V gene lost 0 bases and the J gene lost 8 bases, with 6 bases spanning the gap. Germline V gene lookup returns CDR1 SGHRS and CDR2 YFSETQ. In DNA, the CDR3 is TGCGCCAGCAGCTTGGCCCAGGATGAGCAGTTCTTC. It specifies CASSLAQDEQFF.

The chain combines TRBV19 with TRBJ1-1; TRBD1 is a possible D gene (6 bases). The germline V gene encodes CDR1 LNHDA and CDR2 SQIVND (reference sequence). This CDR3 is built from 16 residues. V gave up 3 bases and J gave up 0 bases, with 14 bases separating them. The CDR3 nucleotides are TGTGCCAGTAGTATCGGCCAGGGGTTCTTGAACACTGAAGCTTTCTTT. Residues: CASSIGQGFLNTEAFF.

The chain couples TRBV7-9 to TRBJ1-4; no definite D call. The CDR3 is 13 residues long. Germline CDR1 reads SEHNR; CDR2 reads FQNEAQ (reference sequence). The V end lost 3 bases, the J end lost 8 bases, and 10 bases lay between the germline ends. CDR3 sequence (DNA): TGTGCCAGCAGCTTGTCCGCTGAGGAAAAACTGTTTTTT. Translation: CASSLSAEEKLFF.

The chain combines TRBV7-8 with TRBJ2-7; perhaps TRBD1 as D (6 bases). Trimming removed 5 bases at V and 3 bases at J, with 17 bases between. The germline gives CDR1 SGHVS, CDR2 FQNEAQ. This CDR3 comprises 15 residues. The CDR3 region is CASSPRRGLLYEQYF. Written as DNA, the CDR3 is TGTGCCAGCAGCCCCCGCAGGGGCCTCCTCTACGAGCAGTACTTC. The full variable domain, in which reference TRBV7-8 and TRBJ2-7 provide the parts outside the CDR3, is GAGVSQSPRYKVAKRGQDVALRCDPISGHVSLFWYQQALGQGPEFLTYFQNEAQLDKSGLPSDRFFAERPEGSVSTLKIQRTQQEDSAVYLCASSPRRGLLYEQYFGPGTRLTVT.

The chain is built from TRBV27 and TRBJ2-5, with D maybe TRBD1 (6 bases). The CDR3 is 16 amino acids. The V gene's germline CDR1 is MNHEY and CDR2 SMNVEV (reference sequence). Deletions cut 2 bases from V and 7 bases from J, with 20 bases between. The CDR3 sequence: CASSLVGRGARGTQYF. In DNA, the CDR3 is TGTGCCAGCAGTTTAGTGGGGAGAGGGGCCAGGGGGACCCAGTACTTC.

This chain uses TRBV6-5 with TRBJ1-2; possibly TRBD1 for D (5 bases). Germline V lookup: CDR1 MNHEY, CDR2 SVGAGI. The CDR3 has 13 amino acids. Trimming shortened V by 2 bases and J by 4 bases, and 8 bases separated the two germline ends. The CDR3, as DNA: TGTGCCAGCAGTTACCGGACAAGCTATGGCTACACCTTC. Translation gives CASSYRTSYGYTF.